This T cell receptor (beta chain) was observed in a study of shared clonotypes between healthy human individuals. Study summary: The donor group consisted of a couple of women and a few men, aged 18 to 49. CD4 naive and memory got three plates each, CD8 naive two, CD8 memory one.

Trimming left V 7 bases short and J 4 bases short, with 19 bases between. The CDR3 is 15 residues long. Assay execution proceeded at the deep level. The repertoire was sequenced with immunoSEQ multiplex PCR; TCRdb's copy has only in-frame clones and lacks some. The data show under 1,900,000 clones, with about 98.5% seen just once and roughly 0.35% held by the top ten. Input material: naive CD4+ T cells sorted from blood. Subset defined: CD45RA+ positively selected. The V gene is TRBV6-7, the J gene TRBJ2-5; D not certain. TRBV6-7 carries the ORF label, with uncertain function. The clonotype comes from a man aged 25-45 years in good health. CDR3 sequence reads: CASTRLRVGRETQYF. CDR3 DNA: TGTGCCAGCACCCGTCTTCGGGTAGGCCGAGAGACCCAGTACTTC.